This is a list of T cell receptor beta chains from one sample in a study of blood T cell repertoires in COVID-19. The data were produced by immunoSEQ multiplex PCR, yet TCRdb's version contains in-frame clones alone and is incomplete. This table has over 25,000 clones, about 85% appearing once. Sequenced material: peripheral blood. All receptors derive from a human donor in a cohort sampled during active COVID-19. Both conserved end residues are part of each CDR3. The order of the fields is D gene, V gene, J gene, clone size, CDR3 protein, CDR3 DNA. D genes are given only for firm matches. Only some rows state a clone size, as once, few, many or a class for expanded clones.

d_gene: NA
v_gene: TRBV29-1
j_gene: TRBJ2-7
abundance: NA
CDR3aa: CSVGQGSSYEQYF
CDR3nt: TGCAGCGTTGGTCAGGGAAGCTCCTACGAGCAGTACTTC

d_gene: NA
v_gene: TRBV5-4
j_gene: TRBJ2-5
abundance: NA
CDR3aa: CASSFNPQETQYF
CDR3nt: TGTGCCAGCAGCTTTAATCCCCAAGAGACCCAGTACTTC

d_gene: TRBD2
v_gene: TRBV6-5
j_gene: TRBJ2-7
abundance: NA
CDR3aa: CASRVAGVTYEQYF
CDR3nt: TGTGCCAGCAGGGTTGCGGGGGTTACCTACGAGCAGTACTTC

d_gene: NA
v_gene: TRBV6-2/TRBV6-3
j_gene: TRBJ2-3
abundance: once
CDR3aa: CASSYLRYTDTQYF
CDR3nt: TGTGCCAGCAGTTACCTCAGGTACACAGATACGCAGTATTTT

d_gene: NA
v_gene: TRBV29-1
j_gene: TRBJ2-1
abundance: NA
CDR3aa: CSVEGLTEQFF
CDR3nt: TGCAGCGTTGAAGGGCTTACCGAGCAGTTCTTC

d_gene: NA
v_gene: TRBV30
j_gene: TRBJ2-2
abundance: NA
CDR3aa: CASDYQGAGELFF
CDR3nt: TGTGCCTCGGATTACCAGGGCGCCGGGGAGCTGTTTTTT

d_gene: TRBD1
v_gene: TRBV6-2/TRBV6-3
j_gene: TRBJ1-2
abundance: NA
CDR3aa: CASSRQGIHYYGYTF
CDR3nt: TGTGCCAGCAGTCGACAGGGAATCCACTACTATGGCTACACCTTC

d_gene: NA
v_gene: TRBV6-6
j_gene: TRBJ2-3
abundance: NA
CDR3aa: CASSEMDGGTQYF
CDR3nt: TGTGCCAGCTCGGAAATGGATGGGGGGACGCAGTATTTT

d_gene: NA
v_gene: TRBV15
j_gene: TRBJ1-1
abundance: NA
CDR3aa: CATSRAPNTEAFF
CDR3nt: TGTGCCACCAGCAGAGCCCCTAACACTGAAGCTTTCTTT

d_gene: NA
v_gene: TRBV11-3
j_gene: TRBJ2-5
abundance: NA
CDR3aa: CASSSRLVAGETQYF
CDR3nt: TGTGCCAGCAGCTCCCGTCTCGTAGCCGGAGAGACCCAGTACTTC

d_gene: NA
v_gene: TRBV2
j_gene: TRBJ2-1
abundance: NA
CDR3aa: CASSDNNLNGQFF
CDR3nt: TGTGCCAGCAGTGATAATAACTTGAATGGGCAGTTCTTC

d_gene: NA
v_gene: TRBV12-3/TRBV12-4
j_gene: TRBJ1-2
abundance: NA
CDR3aa: CASSTQGVYGYTF
CDR3nt: TGTGCCAGCAGCACACAGGGAGTCTATGGCTACACCTTC

d_gene: TRBD1
v_gene: TRBV5-1
j_gene: TRBJ1-2
abundance: NA
CDR3aa: CASSPFLRTGIPLHYGYTF
CDR3nt: TGCGCCAGCAGTCCCTTTCTTCGGACAGGGATTCCCCTTCACTATGGCTACACCTTC

d_gene: NA
v_gene: TRBV3-1/TRBV3-2
j_gene: TRBJ2-7
abundance: NA
CDR3aa: CASSPFRPGTANSYEQYF
CDR3nt: TGTGCCAGCAGCCCTTTTCGTCCCGGGACTGCTAACTCCTACGAGCAGTACTTC

d_gene: TRBD2
v_gene: TRBV11-3
j_gene: TRBJ2-5
abundance: NA
CDR3aa: CASSFIGTSGQETQYF
CDR3nt: TGTGCCAGCAGCTTTATCGGGACTAGCGGCCAAGAGACCCAGTACTTC